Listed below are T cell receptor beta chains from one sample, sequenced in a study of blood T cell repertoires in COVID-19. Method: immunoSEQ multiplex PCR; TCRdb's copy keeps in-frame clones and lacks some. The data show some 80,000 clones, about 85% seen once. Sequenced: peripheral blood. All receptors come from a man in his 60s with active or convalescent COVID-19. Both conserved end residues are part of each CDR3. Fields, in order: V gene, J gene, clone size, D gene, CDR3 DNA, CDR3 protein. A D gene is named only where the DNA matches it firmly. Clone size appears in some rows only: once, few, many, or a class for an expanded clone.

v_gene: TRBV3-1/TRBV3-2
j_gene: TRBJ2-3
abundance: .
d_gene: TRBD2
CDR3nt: TGTGCCAGCAGCCGACCTAGCGGGGGTCAGGGAGATACGCAGTATTTT
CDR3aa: CASSRPSGGQGDTQYF

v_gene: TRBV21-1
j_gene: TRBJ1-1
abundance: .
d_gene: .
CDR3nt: TGTGCCAGCACCTTCTCCACTGAAGCTTTCTTT
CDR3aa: CASTFSTEAFF

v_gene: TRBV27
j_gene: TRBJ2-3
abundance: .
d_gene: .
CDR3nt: TGTGCCAGCAGTCCGCTCCAGGGGGCCTGGCGGGGGTCCACAGATACGCAGTATTTT
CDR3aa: CASSPLQGAWRGSTDTQYF

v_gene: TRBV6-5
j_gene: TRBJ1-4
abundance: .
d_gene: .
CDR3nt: TGTGCCAGCAGTATCACGCGGACAGCTAATGAAAAACTGTTTTTT
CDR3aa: CASSITRTANEKLFF

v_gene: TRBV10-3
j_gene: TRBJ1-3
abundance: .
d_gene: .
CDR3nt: TGTGCCATCAGTGAGACAGTCCCTAACTCTGGAAACACCATATATTTT
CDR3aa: CAISETVPNSGNTIYF

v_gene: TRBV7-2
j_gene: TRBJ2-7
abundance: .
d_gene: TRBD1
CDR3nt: TGTGCCAGCAGCCCAGGGACAGGCCTTCACGAGCAGTACTTC
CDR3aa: CASSPGTGLHEQYF

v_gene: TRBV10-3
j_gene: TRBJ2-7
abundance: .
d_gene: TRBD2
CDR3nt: TGTGCCATCACGGCGGGGGGGCTATACGAGCAGTACTTC
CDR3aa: CAITAGGLYEQYF

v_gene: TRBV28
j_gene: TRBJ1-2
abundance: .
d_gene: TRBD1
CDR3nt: TGTGCCAGCAGTTTACAGGACAGGGGTGGCTACACCTTC
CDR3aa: CASSLQDRGGYTF

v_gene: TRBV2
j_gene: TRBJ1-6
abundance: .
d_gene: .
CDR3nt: TGTGCCAGCCACTTACAGGGTGAAATCTCACCCCTCCACTTT
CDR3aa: CASHLQGEISPLHF

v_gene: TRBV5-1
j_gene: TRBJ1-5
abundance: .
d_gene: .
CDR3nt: TGCGCCAGCAGCTACTCAGGGGATCAGGCGAATCAGCCCCAGCATTTT
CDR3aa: CASSYSGDQANQPQHF

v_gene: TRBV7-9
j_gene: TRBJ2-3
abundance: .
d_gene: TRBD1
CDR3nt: TGTGCCAGCAGCTTCGCGGGACAGGGGTATGATACGCAGTATTTT
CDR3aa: CASSFAGQGYDTQYF

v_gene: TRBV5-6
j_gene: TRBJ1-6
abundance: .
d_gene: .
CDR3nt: TGTGCCAGCAGCTTGAGCAGGCTAAATTCACCCCTCCACTTT
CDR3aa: CASSLSRLNSPLHF

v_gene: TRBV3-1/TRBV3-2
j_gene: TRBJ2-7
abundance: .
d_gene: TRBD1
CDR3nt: TGTGCCAGCAGCCAAGAATCAAGGAGCGAAGGACAGGCCATCTCTTACGAGCAGTACTTC
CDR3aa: CASSQESRSEGQAISYEQYF

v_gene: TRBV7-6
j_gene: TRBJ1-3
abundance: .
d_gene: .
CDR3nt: TGTGCCAGCAGCCCCCGACAGAGCTCTGGAAACACCATATATTTT
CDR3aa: CASSPRQSSGNTIYF

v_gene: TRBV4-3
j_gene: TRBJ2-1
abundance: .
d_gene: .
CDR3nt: TGCGCCAGCAGCCAATTCAGATACAATGAGCAGTTCTTC
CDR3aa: CASSQFRYNEQFF

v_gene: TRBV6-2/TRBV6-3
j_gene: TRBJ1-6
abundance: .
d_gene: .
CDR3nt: TGTGCCAGCAGTGGGCAGGGAAGGAGCTCACCCCTCCACTTT
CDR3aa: CASSGQGRSSPLHF

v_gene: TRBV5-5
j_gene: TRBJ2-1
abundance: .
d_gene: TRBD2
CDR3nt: TGTGCCAGCAGCCTTACTAGCGGTTACAATGAGCAGTTCTTC
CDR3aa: CASSLTSGYNEQFF

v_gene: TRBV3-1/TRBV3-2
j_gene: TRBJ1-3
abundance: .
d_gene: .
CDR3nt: TGTGCCAGCAGCCAGGCAGGGAAAGGAAACACCATATATTTT
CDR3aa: CASSQAGKGNTIYF

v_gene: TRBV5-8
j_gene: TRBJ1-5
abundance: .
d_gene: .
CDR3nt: TGTGCCAGCAGCTCCCTATATAGCAATCAGCCCCAGCATTTT
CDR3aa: CASSSLYSNQPQHF

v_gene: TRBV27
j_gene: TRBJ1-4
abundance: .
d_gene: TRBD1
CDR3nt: TGTGCCAGCAGTTTAGGCCCGGGACAGGGAGCGGTCGAAAAACTGTTTTTT
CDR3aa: CASSLGPGQGAVEKLFF

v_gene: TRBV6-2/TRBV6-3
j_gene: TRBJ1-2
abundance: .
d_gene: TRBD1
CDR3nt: TGTGCCAGCAGCGCACAGGGGGCGCTTTCTGGCTACACCTTC
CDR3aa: CASSAQGALSGYTF

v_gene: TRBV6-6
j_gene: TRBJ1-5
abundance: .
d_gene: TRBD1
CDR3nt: TGTGCCAGCAGCCGGACAGGGGATTCGAATCAGCCCCAGCATTTT
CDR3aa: CASSRTGDSNQPQHF

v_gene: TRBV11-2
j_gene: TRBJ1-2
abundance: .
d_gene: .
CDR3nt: TGTGCCAGCAGCTCTGGACAGCATAGAAACTATGGCTACACCTTC
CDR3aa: CASSSGQHRNYGYTF

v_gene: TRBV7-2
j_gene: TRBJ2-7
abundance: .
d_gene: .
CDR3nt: TGTGCCAGCAGCTTAACCCCCGGGGTGTCCTACGAGCAGTACTTC
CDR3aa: CASSLTPGVSYEQYF

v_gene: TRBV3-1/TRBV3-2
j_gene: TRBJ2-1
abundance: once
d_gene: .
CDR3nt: TGTGCCAGCAGCCCTTTGCCCCAGGGCGTCTCCTACAATGAGCAGTTCTTC
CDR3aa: CASSPLPQGVSYNEQFF

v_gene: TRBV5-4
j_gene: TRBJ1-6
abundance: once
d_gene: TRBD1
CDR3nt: TGTGCCAGCAGCTCCTCCTCCGGGACAGGGGTCTCACCCCTCCACTTT
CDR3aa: CASSSSSGTGVSPLHF

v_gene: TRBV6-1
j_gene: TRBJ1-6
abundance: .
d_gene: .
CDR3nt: TGTGCCAGCAGTGCCCCGGGACATAGCTCCTATAATTCACCCCTCCACTTT
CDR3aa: CASSAPGHSSYNSPLHF

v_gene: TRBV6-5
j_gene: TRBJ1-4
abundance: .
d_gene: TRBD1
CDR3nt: TGTGCCAGCAGCAAGACAGGGACTGGCGAAAAACTGTTTTTT
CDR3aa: CASSKTGTGEKLFF

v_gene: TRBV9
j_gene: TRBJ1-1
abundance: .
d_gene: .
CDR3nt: TGTGCCAGCAGCGCTGGACTGATGAACACTGAAGCTTTCTTT
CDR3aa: CASSAGLMNTEAFF

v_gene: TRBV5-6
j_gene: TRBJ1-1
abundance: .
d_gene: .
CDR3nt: TGTGCCAGCAGCGCCCCCGGTGGGGGGTTGAACACTGAAGCTTTCTTT
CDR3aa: CASSAPGGGLNTEAFF

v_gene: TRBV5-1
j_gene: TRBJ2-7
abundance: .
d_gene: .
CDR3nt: TGCGCCAGCAGCTTGGTAAGCGCCGGATCCTACGAGCAGTACTTC
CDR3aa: CASSLVSAGSYEQYF

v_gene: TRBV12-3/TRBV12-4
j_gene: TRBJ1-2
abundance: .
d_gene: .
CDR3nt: TGTGCCAGCAGTTTAGGGGACACGGGTGACACCTTC
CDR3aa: CASSLGDTGDTF

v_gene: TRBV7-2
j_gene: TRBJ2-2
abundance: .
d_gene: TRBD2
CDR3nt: TGTGCCAGCAGCTTAGACCCTCTAGCGGCCGGGGAGCTGTTTTTT
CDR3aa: CASSLDPLAAGELFF

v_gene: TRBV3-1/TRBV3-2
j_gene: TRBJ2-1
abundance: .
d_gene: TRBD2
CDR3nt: TGTGCCAGCAGCCTGGGACTAGCGGGGACCTCCTACAATGAGCAGTTCTTC
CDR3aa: CASSLGLAGTSYNEQFF

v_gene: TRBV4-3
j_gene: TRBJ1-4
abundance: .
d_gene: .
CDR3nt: TGCGCCAGCAGCCAAGATGTCTCAACTAATGAAAAACTGTTTTTT
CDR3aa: CASSQDVSTNEKLFF

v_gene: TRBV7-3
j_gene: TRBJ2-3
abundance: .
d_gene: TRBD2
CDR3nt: TGTGCCAGCAGCCGGACTAGCGGGGGAGGGACAGATACGCAGTATTTT
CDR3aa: CASSRTSGGGTDTQYF

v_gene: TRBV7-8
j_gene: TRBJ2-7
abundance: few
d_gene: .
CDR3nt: TGTGCCAGCAGCCTTGAGGGCTACCCCTACGAGCAGTACTTC
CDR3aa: CASSLEGYPYEQYF

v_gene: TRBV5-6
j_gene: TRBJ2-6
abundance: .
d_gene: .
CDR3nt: TGTGCCAGCAGCTCCCGGGGTTCTGGGGCCAACGTCCTGACTTTC
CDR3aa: CASSSRGSGANVLTF

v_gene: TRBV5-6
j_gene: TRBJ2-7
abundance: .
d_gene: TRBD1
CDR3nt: TGTGCCAGCAGCTTGAGCGGGACAGGGGGCTACGAGCAGTACTTC
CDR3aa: CASSLSGTGGYEQYF

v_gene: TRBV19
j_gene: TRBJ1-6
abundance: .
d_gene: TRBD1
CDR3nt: TGTGCCAGTAGTGACAGGGGGTACAATTCACCCCTCCACTTT
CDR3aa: CASSDRGYNSPLHF

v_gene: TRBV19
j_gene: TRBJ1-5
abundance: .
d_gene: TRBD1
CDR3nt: TGTGCCAGTAGTATGAGGACAGGGGTGAGCAATCAGCCCCAGCATTTT
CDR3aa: CASSMRTGVSNQPQHF

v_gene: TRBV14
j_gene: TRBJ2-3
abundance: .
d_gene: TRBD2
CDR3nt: TGTGCCAGCAGCCAAGACAGCGGGGTGGGTACAGATACGCAGTATTTT
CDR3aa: CASSQDSGVGTDTQYF

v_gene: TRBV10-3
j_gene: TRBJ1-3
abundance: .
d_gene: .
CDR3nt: TGTGCCATCAGTGAGTCGGGACAAGGCCAGCTCTCTGGAAACACCATATATTTT
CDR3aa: CAISESGQGQLSGNTIYF

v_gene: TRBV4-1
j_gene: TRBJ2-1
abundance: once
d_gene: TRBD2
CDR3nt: TGCGCCAGCAGCCGCCCCACGGGACTAGCTGACGATGAGCAGTTCTTC
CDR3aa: CASSRPTGLADDEQFF

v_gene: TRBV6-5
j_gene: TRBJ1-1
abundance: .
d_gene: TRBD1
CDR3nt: TGTGCCAGCAGTTACTCGACAGGGGGAGGGACTGAAGCTTTCTTT
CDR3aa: CASSYSTGGGTEAFF

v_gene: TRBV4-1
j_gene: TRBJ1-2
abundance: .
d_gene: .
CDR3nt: TGCGCCAGCCTCAGACACAGGTCGTCTGACTATGGCTACACCTTC
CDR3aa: CASLRHRSSDYGYTF

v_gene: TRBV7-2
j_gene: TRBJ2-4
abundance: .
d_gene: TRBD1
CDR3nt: TGTGCCAGCAGCGAAACAGGGGGCACGAACATTCAGTACTTC
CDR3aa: CASSETGGTNIQYF

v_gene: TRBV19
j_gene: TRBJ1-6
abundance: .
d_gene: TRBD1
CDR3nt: TGTGCCAGTAGTCCTGGACAGGCTTATAATTCACCCCTCCACTTT
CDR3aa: CASSPGQAYNSPLHF

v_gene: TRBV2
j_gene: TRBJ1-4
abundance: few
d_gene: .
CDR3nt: TGTGCCAGCAGTTTTCCCCCAGGTGCAACTAATGAAAAACTGTTTTTT
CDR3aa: CASSFPPGATNEKLFF

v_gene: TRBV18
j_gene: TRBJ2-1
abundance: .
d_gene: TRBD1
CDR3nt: TGTGCCAGCTCACCGGGTTTGGGACAGGGCTTAGGCGATGAGCAGTTCTTC
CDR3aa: CASSPGLGQGLGDEQFF

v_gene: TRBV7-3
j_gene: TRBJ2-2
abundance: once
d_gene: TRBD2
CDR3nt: TGTGCCAGCAGCATTAGCGGGGCCCACAACACCGGGGAGCTGTTTTTT
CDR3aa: CASSISGAHNTGELFF

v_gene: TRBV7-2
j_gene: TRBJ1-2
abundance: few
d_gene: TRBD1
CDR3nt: TGTGCCAGCAGCTTAAATCAGGGGGTAAAAGGCTACACCTTC
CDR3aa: CASSLNQGVKGYTF

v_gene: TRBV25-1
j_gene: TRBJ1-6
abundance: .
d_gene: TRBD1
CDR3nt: TGTGCCAGCAGTGACCGCGGACAGGGTTATTCACCCCTCCACTTT
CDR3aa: CASSDRGQGYSPLHF

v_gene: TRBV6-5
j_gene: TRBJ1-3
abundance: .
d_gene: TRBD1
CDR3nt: TGTGCCAGCAGTTACTTACAGGGGTTAACTGGAAACACCATATATTTT
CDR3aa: CASSYLQGLTGNTIYF

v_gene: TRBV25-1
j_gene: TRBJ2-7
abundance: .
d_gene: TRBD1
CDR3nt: TGTGCCAGCAGTGAGGGACAGGGCCCTTACGAGCAGTACTTC
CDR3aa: CASSEGQGPYEQYF